This T cell receptor beta chain was identified in a study of technical replicates of blood from a few donors. The protocol was immunoSEQ multiplex PCR, while the TCRdb copy is restricted to in-frame clones and leaves out a portion. The sample holds about 75,000 clones, 91% seen once. The CDR3 loop spans 16 amino acids. This chain uses TRBV12-1 with TRBJ1-2; the D call in the table, TRBD1, was not verified against the DNA. TRBV12-1 is termed a pseudogene. The sample comprised T cells isolated from PBMCs. The receptor's source is a human donor in good health. Some clones in this sample may be carry-over from other donors' samples. CDR3 protein: CASSFVRDRGLYGYTF. For the CDR3, the DNA is TGTGCCAGCAGCTTCGTCCGGGACAGGGGTCTCTATGGCTACACCTTC.